Following are 16 T cell receptor beta chains from one sample sequenced in a study of blood T cell repertoires in COVID-19. Generated by immunoSEQ multiplex PCR, the TCRdb table keeps only in-frame clones and is missing some. The sample holds about 310,000 clones, around 91% seen once. Specimen: PBMCs or T cells enriched from blood (not recorded which). Receptors originate from a woman younger than 30 with acute COVID-19.

The rearrangement joins TRBV20-1 to TRBJ2-1; 8 positions match TRBD2. Germline trimming cut 6 bases from V and 13 bases from J; bases unmatched to any gene: 8. CDR1 is DFQATT, CDR2 SNEGSKA, per germline (reference sequence). The CDR3 contains 11 residues. CDR3 protein: CSAGRTSKQFF. The CDR3 DNA sequence: TGCAGTGCCGGGCGGACTAGCAAACAGTTCTTC.

The chain carries TRBV6-4 and TRBJ2-2; 7 bases match TRBD2. Trimming cost V 2 bases and J 1 base; bases outside gene matches: 1. Looked up from germline, CDR1 is MRHNA and CDR2 is SNTAGT. This CDR3 contains 15 residues. CDR3 nucleotide sequence: TGTGCCAGCAGTGACGTAGCGGGGAACACCGGGGAGCTGTTTTTT. Translation gives CASSDVAGNTGELFF.

The chain links TRBV5-5 to TRBJ1-2; TRBD1 aligns across 8 bases. CDR3 size: 14 residues. The V segment lost 2 bases and the J segment 4 bases; nucleotides outside the gene matches: 4. Looked up from germline, CDR1 is SGHKS and CDR2 is YYEKEE (reference sequence). The CDR3 DNA reads as TGTGCCAGCAGCTTCGACAGGGGACCCTATGGCTACACCTTC. This codes for CASSFDRGPYGYTF.

The rearrangement links TRBV4-1 to TRBJ1-6, with 11 bases fitting TRBD1. The V gene's germline CDR1 is MGHRA and CDR2 YSYEKL. The CDR3 runs to 17 residues. V dropped 1 base and J dropped 6; count of bases not matched to a gene: 5. Here the CDR3 reads CASSQAQDRGLNSPLHF. DNA for the CDR3: TGCGCCAGCAGCCAAGCCCAGGACAGGGGGCTTAATTCACCCCTCCACTTT.

The chain joins TRBV28 to TRBJ1-1; D perhaps matches TRBD1 (5 bases). V dropped 11 bases and J dropped 7 bases, with 14 bases sitting between them. The CDR3 has 11 residues. From germline, CDR1 is MDHEN and CDR2 SYDVKM. The DNA for the CDR3 is TGTGCCCTTGGGGCGCAAGATGAAGCTTTCTTT. Its protein is CALGAQDEAFF.

The V and J genes are TRBV18 and TRBJ2-7, with a possible D match to TRBD2 (6 bases). This CDR3 is built from 15 residues. Germline V CDR1 and CDR2: KGHSH, LQKENI. Trimming stripped 3 bases from V and 0 bases from J, with 12 bases between. The CDR3 protein is CASSPGGVVSYEQYF. The CDR3 bases are TGTGCCAGCTCACCCGGCGGGGTAGTCTCCTACGAGCAGTACTTC.

This rearrangement joins TRBV7-2 to TRBJ2-2; no definite D call. V lost 1 base, J lost 4 bases, and 7 bases lay in between. The CDR3 spans 14 residues. CDR1 is SGHTA and CDR2 is FQGNSA in the germline V gene. For the CDR3, the DNA is TGTGCCAGCAGCTTAGACGTCAGCACCGGGGAGCTGTTTTTT. This translates into CASSLDVSTGELFF.

The chain carries TRBV10-3 and TRBJ2-2, with D uncertain. This CDR3 spans 12 amino acids. Trimming shortened V by 8 bases and J by 3 bases, and 7 bases separated the two germline ends. The germline CDR1 and CDR2 sequences are ENHRY and SYGVKD. The CDR3 DNA is TGTGCCATCTCCCGTGACACCGGGGAGCTGTTTTTT. It is translated as CAISRDTGELFF.

This sequence joins TRBV28 and TRBJ1-5; unclear D gene. V gave up 7 bases and J gave up 4 bases, with 14 bases separating them. CDR3 length equals 14 residues. Germline CDR1 and CDR2: MDHEN and SYDVKM. The DNA of the CDR3 is TGTGCCAGCATTACGGTTGGAGGGAATCAGCCCCAGCATTTT. It yields the protein CASITVGGNQPQHF.

The chain employs TRBV3-1 (or the pseudogene TRBV3-2) and TRBJ2-7; D might be TRBD2 (6 bases). With 0 bases removed from V and 4 bases from J, the gap between germline ends came to 10 bases. The CDR3 spans 14 residues. Germline V CDR1 and CDR2: LGHDT, YNNKEL (reference sequence). Written as DNA, the CDR3 is TGTGCCAGCAGCCAAGACGGGCGGGGTTACGAGCAGTACTTC. This gives the protein CASSQDGRGYEQYF.

The J gene is TRBJ2-7, the V gene TRBV11-2, with 8 bases aligning to TRBD1. V dropped 4 bases and J dropped 5; count of bases not matched to a gene: 4. CDR1 and CDR2 from the germline V gene are SGHAT and FQNNGV. CDR3 length: 13 amino acids. CDR3 sequence (DNA): TGTGCCAGCAGCTCGGACAGGGACCACGAGCAGTACTTC. Translating gives CASSSDRDHEQYF.

The CDR3 here is CASSYQGGFIYTGELFF. The CDR3 nucleotides read TGTGCCAGCAGTTACCAGGGGGGATTTATATACACCGGGGAGCTGTTTTTT. This sequence joins TRBV6-2 or TRBV6-3 and TRBJ2-2; a possible D gene is TRBD1 (7 bases). The CDR3 spans 17 residues. From germline, CDR1 is MNHEY and CDR2 SVGEGT. V gave up 2 bases and J gave up 3 bases, with 16 bases separating them.

This clone was observed a single time. At one end the junction does not follow the germline gene, possibly because of a read error. The chain employs TRBV7-7 and TRBJ1-5, with 7 bases aligning to TRBD1. Per the germline V gene, CDR1 is SSHAT and CDR2 is FNYEAQ (reference sequence). This CDR3 has 15 amino acids. In DNA, the CDR3 is TGTGCTAGCAGCTTAGAGGGACAGCATAATCAGCCCCAGCATTTT. It specifies CASSLEGQHNQPQHF.

The CDR3 coding sequence is TGCAGCGTTCTTACAGGGAGTACCAACTATGGCTACACCTTC. Amino acid sequence: CSVLTGSTNYGYTF. The chain has TRBV29-1 and TRBJ1-2; tentatively, D is TRBD1 (6 bases). Per the germline V gene, CDR1 is SQVTM and CDR2 is ANQGSEA. The CDR3 is 14 residues long. V lost 5 bases and J lost 2, with 15 bases in between.

V and J are TRBV11-3 and TRBJ2-3, with D perhaps matching TRBD2 (5 bases). Germline V gene sequence: CDR1 SGHNT, CDR2 YENEEA. V dropped 5 bases and J dropped 1 base, with 16 bases sitting between them. This CDR3 comprises 16 residues. CDR3 nucleotides: TGTGCCAGCAGCCCTGGACTGAGCAAAGGCACAGATACGCAGTATTTT. Translated: CASSPGLSKGTDTQYF.

The chain combines TRBV11-2 with TRBJ2-1; 9 bases are shared with TRBD2. Germline values: CDR1 SGHAT, CDR2 FQNNGV. This CDR3 has 16 residues. V shed 1 base, J shed 7 bases, and the junction held 8 bases outside the gene matches. CDR3 sequence reads: CASSLVLAGYDNEQFF. Here the CDR3 DNA reads TGTGCCAGCAGCTTAGTGCTAGCGGGATATGATAATGAGCAGTTCTTC.